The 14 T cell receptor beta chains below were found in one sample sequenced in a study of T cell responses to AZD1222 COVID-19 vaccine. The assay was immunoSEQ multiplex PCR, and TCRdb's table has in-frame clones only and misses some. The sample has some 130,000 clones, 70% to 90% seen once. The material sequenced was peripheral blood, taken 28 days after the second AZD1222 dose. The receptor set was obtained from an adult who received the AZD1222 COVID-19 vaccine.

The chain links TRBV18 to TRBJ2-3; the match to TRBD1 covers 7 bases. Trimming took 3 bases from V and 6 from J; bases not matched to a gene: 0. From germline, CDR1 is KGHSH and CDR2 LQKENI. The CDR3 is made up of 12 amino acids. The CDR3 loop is CASSPDRDTQYF. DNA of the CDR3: TGTGCCAGCTCACCGGACAGGGATACGCAGTATTTT.

CDR3 region: CASSLLGTVNTEAFF. The CDR3 DNA is TGCGCCAGCAGCTTGTTGGGGACGGTGAACACTGAAGCTTTCTTT. This chain joins TRBV5-1 and TRBJ1-1; a possible D gene is TRBD1 (5 bases). CDR1 is SGHRS, CDR2 YFSETQ, per germline. This CDR3 has 15 amino acids. The germline V and J ends were trimmed by 1 base and 0 bases, with 10 bases remaining between them.

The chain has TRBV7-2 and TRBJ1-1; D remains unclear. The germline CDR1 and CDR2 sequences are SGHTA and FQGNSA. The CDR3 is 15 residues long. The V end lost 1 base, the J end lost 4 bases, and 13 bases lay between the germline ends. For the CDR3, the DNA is TGTGCCAGCAGCTTAGACTTCCGGGTTAGCACTGAAGCTTTCTTT. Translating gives CASSLDFRVSTEAFF.

The CDR3 DNA reads TGTGCCAGCAGCCATACTAGCGGGGCCCAAGAGACCCAGTACTTC. This gives the protein CASSHTSGAQETQYF. The chain uses TRBV3-1 (or the pseudogene TRBV3-2) and TRBJ2-5; 10 bases fit TRBD2. The length of the CDR3 is 15 residues. The germline V gene encodes CDR1 LGHDT and CDR2 YNNKEL (reference sequence). Trimming cost V 3 bases and J 1 base; bases outside gene matches: 2.

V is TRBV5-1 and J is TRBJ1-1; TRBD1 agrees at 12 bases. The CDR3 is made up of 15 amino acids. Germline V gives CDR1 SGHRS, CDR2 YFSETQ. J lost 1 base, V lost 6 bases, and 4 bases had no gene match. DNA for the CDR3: TGCGCCAGCATGGGACAGGGGGCCTCGAACACTGAAGCTTTCTTT. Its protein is CASMGQGASNTEAFF.

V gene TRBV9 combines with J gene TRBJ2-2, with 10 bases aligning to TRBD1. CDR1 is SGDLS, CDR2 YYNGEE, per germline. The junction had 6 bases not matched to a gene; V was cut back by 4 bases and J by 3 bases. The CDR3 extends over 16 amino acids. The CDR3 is CASSRTGTGDTGELFF. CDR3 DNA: TGTGCCAGCAGCAGAACCGGGACAGGGGACACCGGGGAGCTGTTTTTT.

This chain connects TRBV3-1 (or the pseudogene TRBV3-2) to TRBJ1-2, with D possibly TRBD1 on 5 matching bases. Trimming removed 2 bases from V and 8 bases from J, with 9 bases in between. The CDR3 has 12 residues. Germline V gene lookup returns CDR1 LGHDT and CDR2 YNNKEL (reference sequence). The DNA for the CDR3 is TGTGCCAGCAGCCAATCCGGGACGGGCTACACCTTC. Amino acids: CASSQSGTGYTF.

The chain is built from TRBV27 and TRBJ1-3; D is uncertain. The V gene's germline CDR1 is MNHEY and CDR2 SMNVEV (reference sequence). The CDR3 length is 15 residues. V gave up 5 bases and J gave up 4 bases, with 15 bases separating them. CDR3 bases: TGTGCCAGCAGTGATCAAGGGAAATACGGAAACACCATATATTTT. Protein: CASSDQGKYGNTIYF.

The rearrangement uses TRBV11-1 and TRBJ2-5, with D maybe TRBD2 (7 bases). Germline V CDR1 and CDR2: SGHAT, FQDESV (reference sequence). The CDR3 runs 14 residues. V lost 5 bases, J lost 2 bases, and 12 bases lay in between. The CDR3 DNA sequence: TGTGCCAGCAGCCAACGGGGGGCTCAAGAGACCCAGTACTTC. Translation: CASSQRGAQETQYF. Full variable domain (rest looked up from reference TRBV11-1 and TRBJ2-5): EAEVAQSPRYKITEKSQAVAFWCDPISGHATLYWYRQILGQGPELLVQFQDESVVDDSQLPKDRFSAERLKGVDSTLKIQPAELGDSAMYLCASSQRGAQETQYFGPGTRLLVL.

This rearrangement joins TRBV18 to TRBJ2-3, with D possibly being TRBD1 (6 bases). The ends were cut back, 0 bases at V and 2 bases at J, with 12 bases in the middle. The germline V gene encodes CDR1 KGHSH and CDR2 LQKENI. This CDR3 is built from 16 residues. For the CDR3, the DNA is TGTGCCAGCTCACCACCGACCGGGACACCCACAGATACGCAGTATTTT. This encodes CASSPPTGTPTDTQYF.

CDR3 in amino acids: CASSLAGHPNTEAFF. In DNA form, the CDR3 reads TGCGCCAGCAGCTTGGCCGGACACCCGAACACTGAAGCTTTCTTT. The rearrangement joins TRBV5-1 to TRBJ1-1, with a possible D match to TRBD1 (5 bases). V dropped 0 bases and J dropped 1 base, with 10 bases sitting between them. The CDR3 has 15 amino acids. CDR1 and CDR2 (germline): SGHRS, YFSETQ.

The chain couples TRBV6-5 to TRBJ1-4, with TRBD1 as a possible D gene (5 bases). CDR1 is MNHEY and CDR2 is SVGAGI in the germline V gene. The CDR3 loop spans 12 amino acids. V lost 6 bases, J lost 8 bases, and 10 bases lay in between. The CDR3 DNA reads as TGTGCCAGCAGGCAGGGAGGGGAAAAACTGTTTTTT. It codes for CASRQGGEKLFF.

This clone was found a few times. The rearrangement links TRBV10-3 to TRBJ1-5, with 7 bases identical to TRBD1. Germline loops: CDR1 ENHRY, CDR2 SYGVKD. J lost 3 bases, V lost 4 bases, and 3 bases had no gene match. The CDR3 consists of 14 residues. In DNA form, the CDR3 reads TGTGCCATCAGTGGAGGGGGCCCCAATCAGCCCCAGCATTTT. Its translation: CAISGGGPNQPQHF.

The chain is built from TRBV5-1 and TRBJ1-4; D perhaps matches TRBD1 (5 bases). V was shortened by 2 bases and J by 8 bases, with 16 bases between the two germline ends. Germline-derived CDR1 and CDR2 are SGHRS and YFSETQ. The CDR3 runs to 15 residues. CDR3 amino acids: CASSLTATQGEKLFF. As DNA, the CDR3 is TGCGCCAGCAGCTTAACAGCAACCCAGGGCGAAAAACTGTTTTTT.